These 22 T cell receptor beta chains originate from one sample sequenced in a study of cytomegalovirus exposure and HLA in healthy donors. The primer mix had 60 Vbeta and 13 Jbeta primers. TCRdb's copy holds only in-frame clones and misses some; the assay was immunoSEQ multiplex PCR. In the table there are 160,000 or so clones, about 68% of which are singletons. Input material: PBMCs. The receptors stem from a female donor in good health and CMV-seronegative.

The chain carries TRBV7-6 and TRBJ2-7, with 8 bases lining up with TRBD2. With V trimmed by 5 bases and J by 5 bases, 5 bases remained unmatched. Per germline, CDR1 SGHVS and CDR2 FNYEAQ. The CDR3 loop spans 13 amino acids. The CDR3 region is CASSPSGGNEQYF. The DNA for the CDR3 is TGTGCCAGCAGCCCCTCGGGGGGGAACGAGCAGTACTTC.

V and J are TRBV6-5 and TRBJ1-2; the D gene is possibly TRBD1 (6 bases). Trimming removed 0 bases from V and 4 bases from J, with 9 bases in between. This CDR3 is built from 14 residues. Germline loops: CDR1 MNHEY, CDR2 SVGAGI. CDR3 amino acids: CASSYSGQPYGYTF. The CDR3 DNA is TGTGCCAGCAGTTACTCCGGACAGCCCTATGGCTACACCTTC.

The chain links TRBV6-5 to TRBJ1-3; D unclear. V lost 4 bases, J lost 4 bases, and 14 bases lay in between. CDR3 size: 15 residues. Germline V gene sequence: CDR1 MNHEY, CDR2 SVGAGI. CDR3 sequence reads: CASSSAGGRGNTIYF. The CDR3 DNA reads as TGTGCCAGCAGTTCCGCCGGAGGGCGCGGAAACACCATATATTTT.

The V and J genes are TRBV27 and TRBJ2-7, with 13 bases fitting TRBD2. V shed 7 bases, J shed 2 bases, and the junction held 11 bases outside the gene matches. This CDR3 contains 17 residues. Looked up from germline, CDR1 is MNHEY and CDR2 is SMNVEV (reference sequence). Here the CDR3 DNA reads TGTGCCAGCACCCCCGGACTAGCGGGAGTGGGAGCCTACGAGCAGTACTTC. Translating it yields CASTPGLAGVGAYEQYF.

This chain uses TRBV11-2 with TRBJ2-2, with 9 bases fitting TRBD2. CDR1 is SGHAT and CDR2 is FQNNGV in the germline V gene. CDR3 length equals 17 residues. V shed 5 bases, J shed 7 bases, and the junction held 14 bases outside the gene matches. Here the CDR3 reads CASSLRGAGGPDGELFF. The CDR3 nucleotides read TGTGCCAGCAGCCTAAGGGGGGCGGGAGGGCCGGACGGGGAGCTGTTTTTT.

CDR3 residues: CASSIRGGLRETQYF. The CDR3 coding sequence is TGTGCCAGTAGTATACGGGGGGGGTTAAGGGAGACCCAGTACTTC. The J gene is TRBJ2-5, the V gene TRBV19, with 8 bases lining up with TRBD2. CDR1 is LNHDA, CDR2 SQIVND, per germline (reference sequence). J lost 5 bases, V lost 2 bases, and 7 bases had no gene match. The CDR3 sequence is 15 residues long. Complete variable domain (other parts from reference TRBV19 and TRBJ2-5): DGGITQSPKYLFRKEGQNVTLSCEQNLNHDAMYWYRQDPGQGLRLIYYSQIVNDFQKGDIAEGYSVSREKKESFPLTVTSAQKNPTAFYLCASSIRGGLRETQYFGPGTRLLVL.

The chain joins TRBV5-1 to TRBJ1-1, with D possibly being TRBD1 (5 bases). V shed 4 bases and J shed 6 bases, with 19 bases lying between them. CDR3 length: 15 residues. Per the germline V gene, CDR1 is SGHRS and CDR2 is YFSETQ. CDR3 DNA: TGCGCCAGCAGCACCCCTCGGGGAGGGGAAGCTGAAGCTTTCTTT. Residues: CASSTPRGGEAEAFF.

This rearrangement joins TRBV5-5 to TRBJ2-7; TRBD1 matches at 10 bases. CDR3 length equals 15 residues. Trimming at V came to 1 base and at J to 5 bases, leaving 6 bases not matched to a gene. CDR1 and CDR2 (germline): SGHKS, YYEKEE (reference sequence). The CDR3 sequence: CASSLRWDRGHEQYF. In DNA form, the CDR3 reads TGTGCCAGCAGCTTGAGGTGGGACAGGGGACACGAGCAGTACTTC.

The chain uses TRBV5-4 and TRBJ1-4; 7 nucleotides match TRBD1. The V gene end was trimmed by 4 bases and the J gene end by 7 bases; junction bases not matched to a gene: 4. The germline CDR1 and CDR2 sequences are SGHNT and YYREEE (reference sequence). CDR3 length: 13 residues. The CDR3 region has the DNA TGTGCCAGCAGCCTCGGGACAGTTGAAAAACTGTTTTTT. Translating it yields CASSLGTVEKLFF.

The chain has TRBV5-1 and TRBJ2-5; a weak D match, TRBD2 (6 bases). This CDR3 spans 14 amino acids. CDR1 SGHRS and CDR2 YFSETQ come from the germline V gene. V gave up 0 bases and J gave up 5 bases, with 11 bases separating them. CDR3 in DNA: TGCGCCAGCAGCTTGGTTGGGGCGGGGGAGACCCAGTACTTC. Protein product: CASSLVGAGETQYF.

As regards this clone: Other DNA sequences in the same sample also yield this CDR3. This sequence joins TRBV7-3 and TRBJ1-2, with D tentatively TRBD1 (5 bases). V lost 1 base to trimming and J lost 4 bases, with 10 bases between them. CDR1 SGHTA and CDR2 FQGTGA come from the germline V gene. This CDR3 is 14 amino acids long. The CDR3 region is CASSLISGSYGYTF. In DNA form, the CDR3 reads TGTGCCAGCAGCTTAATTTCAGGGTCCTATGGCTACACCTTC.

CDR3 sequence (DNA): TGTGCCAGCAGTTCAGCGGGTAGCTCCTACGAGCAGTACTTC. This sequence encodes CASSSAGSSYEQYF. The chain links TRBV6-5 to TRBJ2-7; D possibly corresponds to TRBD2 (6 bases). The CDR3 has 14 residues. Looked up from germline, CDR1 is MNHEY and CDR2 is SVGAGI. Trimming took off 4 bases at V and 0 bases at J, with 10 bases between the two ends.

CDR3 loop: CASSPSGTGLGNTIYF. The DNA of the CDR3 is TGTGCCAGCTCACCCTCCGGGACAGGGCTCGGAAACACCATATATTTT. The chain combines TRBV18 with TRBJ1-3; TRBD1 aligns across 9 bases. V was pared by 3 bases and J by 4 bases, with 7 bases of the junction left unmatched. The CDR3 sequence is 16 residues long. Germline CDR1 is KGHSH and CDR2 is LQKENI.

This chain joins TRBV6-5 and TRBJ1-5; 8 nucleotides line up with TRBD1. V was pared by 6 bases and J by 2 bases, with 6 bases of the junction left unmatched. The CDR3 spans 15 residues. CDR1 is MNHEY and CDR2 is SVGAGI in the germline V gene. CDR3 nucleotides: TGTGCCAGCAGCCGGGACAGGTCGGGCAATCAGCCCCAGCATTTT. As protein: CASSRDRSGNQPQHF.

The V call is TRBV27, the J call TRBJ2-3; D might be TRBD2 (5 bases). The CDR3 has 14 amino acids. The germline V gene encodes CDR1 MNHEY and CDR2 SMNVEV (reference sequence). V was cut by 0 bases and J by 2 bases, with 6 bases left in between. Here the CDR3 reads CASSLSRVTDTQYF. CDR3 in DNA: TGTGCCAGCAGTTTATCGAGGGTCACAGATACGCAGTATTTT.

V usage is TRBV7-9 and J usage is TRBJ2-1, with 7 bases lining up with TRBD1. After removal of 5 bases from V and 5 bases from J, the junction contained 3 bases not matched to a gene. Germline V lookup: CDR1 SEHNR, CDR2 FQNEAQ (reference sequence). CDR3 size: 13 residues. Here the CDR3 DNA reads TGTGCCAGCAGCCGGGACAGAGACAATGAGCAGTTCTTC. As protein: CASSRDRDNEQFF.

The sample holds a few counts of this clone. The CDR3 DNA reads as TGTGCCAGCAGCTTAACGACTTCAACTGGAAACACCATATATTTT. Its translation: CASSLTTSTGNTIYF. J is TRBJ1-3 and V is TRBV7-9, with D unclear. The V gene lost 2 bases and the J gene lost 2 bases, with 10 bases spanning the gap. Germline loops: CDR1 SEHNR, CDR2 FQNEAQ (reference sequence). The CDR3 loop spans 15 amino acids.

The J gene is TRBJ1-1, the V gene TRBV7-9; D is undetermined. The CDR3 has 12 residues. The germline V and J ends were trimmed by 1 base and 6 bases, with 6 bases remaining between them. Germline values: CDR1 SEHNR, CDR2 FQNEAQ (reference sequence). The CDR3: CASSLGQAEAFF. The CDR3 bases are TGTGCCAGCAGCTTAGGGCAGGCTGAAGCTTTCTTT.

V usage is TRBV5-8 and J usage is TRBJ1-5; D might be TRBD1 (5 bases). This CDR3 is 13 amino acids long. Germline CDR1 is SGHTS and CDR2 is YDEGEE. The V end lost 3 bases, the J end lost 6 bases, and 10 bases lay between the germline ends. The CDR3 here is CASSWGRGQPQHF. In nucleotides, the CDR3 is TGTGCCAGCAGCTGGGGGAGGGGTCAGCCCCAGCATTTT.

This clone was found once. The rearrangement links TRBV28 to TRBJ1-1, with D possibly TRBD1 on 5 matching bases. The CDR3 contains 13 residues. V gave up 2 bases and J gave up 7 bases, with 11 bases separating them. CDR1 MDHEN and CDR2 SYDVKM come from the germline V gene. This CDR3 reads CASSLGGVFEAFF. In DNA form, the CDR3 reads TGTGCCAGCAGTTTAGGGGGGGTTTTTGAAGCTTTCTTT.

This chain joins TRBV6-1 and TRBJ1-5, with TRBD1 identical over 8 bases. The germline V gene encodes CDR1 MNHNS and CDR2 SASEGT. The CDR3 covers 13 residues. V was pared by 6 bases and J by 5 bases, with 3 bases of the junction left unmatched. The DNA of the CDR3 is TGTGCCAGCAGCGGGACAGGAGATCAGCCCCAGCATTTT. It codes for CASSGTGDQPQHF.

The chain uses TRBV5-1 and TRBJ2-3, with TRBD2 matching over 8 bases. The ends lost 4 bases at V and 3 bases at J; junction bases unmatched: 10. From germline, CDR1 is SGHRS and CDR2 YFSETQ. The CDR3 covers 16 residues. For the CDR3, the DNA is TGCGCCAGCAGCCGTGTTCCGGGGGGGGTTACAGATACGCAGTATTTT. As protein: CASSRVPGGVTDTQYF.